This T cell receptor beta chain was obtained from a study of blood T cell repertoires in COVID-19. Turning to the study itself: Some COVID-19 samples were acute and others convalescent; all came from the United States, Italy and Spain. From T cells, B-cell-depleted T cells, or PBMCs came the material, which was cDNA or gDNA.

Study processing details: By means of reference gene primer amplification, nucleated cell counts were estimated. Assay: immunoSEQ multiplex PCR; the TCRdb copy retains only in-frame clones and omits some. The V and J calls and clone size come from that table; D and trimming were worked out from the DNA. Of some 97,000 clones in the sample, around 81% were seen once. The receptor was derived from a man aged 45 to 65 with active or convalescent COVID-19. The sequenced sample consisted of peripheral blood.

The CDR3 loop reads CAWTLWTRTLANYGYTF. The CDR3 region has the DNA TGTGCCTGGACCTTATGGACACGGACCTTAGCTAACTATGGCTACACCTTC. The chain is built from TRBV30 and TRBJ1-2; a weak D match, TRBD1 (5 bases). The V and J ends lost 4 bases and 0 bases respectively, with 21 bases between them. Germline CDR1 and CDR2: GTSNPN and SVGIG (reference sequence). There are 17 residues in the CDR3.